These 16 T cell receptor beta chains were all obtained from the same sample, sequenced in a study of T cell changes during pregnancy in multiple sclerosis. Profiled with immunoSEQ multiplex PCR; TCRdb holds only in-frame clones, not every one. The sample shows around 59,000 clones, 93% of them seen only once. Specimen: CD8+ T cells from peripheral blood mononuclear cells, collected in the second trimester of pregnancy. The receptors were gathered from a female donor with multiple sclerosis, enrolled in a pregnancy study.

The genes are TRBV18 and TRBJ1-5; no clear D. V dropped 3 bases and J dropped 0 bases, with 12 bases sitting between them. The CDR3 totals 16 residues. Looked up from germline, CDR1 is KGHSH and CDR2 is LQKENI. CDR3 sequence reads: CASSPEGGDSNQPQHF. The CDR3 nucleotides are TGTGCCAGCTCACCGGAGGGAGGTGATAGCAATCAGCCCCAGCATTTT.

The count of this clone is one. The chain links TRBV29-1 to TRBJ2-5; D gene ambiguous. The CDR3 length is 13 residues. Germline V gene sequence: CDR1 SQVTM, CDR2 ANQGSEA. V lost 6 bases, J lost 2 bases, and 13 bases lay in between. CDR3 protein: CSVRTSMQETQYF. The CDR3 DNA sequence: TGCAGCGTCCGTACATCGATGCAAGAGACCCAGTACTTC. Filled out from reference TRBV29-1 and TRBJ2-5, the complete variable domain reads SAVISQKPSRDICQRGTSLTIQCQVDSQVTMMFWYRQQPGQSLTLIATANQGSEATYESGFVIDKFPISRPNLTFSTLTVSNMSPEDSSIYLCSVRTSMQETQYFGPGTRLLVL.

There are a few counts of this clone. Written as DNA, the CDR3 is TGTGCCAGCAGCTTAGATCGGGGGATGAACACTGAAGCTTTCTTT. Its protein product is CASSLDRGMNTEAFF. The gene calls are TRBV7-9 and TRBJ1-1, with D possibly TRBD1 on 5 matching bases. CDR1 is SEHNR, CDR2 FQNEAQ, per germline (reference sequence). The CDR3 runs to 15 residues. V lost 1 base and J 0 bases, leaving 9 bases between the germline ends. The full variable domain, with the rest looked up from reference TRBV7-9 and TRBJ1-1, is DTGVSQNPRHKITKRGQNVTFRCDPISEHNRLYWYRQTLGQGPEFLTYFQNEAQLEKSRLLSDRFSAERPKGSFSTLEIQRTEQGDSAMYLCASSLDRGMNTEAFFGQGTRLTVV.

The chain combines TRBV9 with TRBJ1-5, with 7 bases lining up with TRBD1. From germline, CDR1 is SGDLS and CDR2 YYNGEE. Losses at the gene ends were 3 bases for V and 4 bases for J; bases not matched to a gene: 4. This CDR3 is 14 amino acids long. The CDR3 region has the DNA TGTGCCAGCAGCGGACAGGGCTCAAATCAGCCCCAGCATTTT. This translates into CASSGQGSNQPQHF. The variable domain in full, completed from reference TRBV9 and TRBJ1-5, reads DSGVTQTPKHLITATGQRVTLRCSPRSGDLSVYWYQQSLDQGLQFLIQYYNGEERAKGNILERFSAQQFPDLHSELNLSSLELGDSALYFCASSGQGSNQPQHFGDGTRLSIL.

The rearrangement uses TRBV4-3 and TRBJ2-7, with a weak D call TRBD1 (8 bases). Germline-derived CDR1 and CDR2 are LGHNA and YSLEER. Trimming left V 1 base short and J 2 bases short, with 12 bases between. The CDR3 runs 15 residues. The CDR3: CASSQGTGTTYEQYF. The CDR3 DNA reads TGCGCCAGCAGCCAAGGGACAGGGACTACCTACGAGCAGTACTTC.

This clone has a single count. The CDR3 protein is CASRTGMEETQYF. Written as DNA, the CDR3 is TGCGCCAGCAGGACAGGGATGGAAGAGACCCAGTACTTC. The chain uses TRBV5-1 and TRBJ2-5; 7 bases agree with TRBD1. The ends lost 5 bases at V and 3 bases at J; junction bases unmatched: 4. Germline-derived CDR1 and CDR2 are SGHRS and YFSETQ. This CDR3 comprises 13 residues. Looking up the rest from reference TRBV5-1 and TRBJ2-5 gives the full variable domain: KAGVTQTPRYLIKTRGQQVTLSCSPISGHRSVSWYQQTPGQGLQFLFEYFSETQRNKGNFPGRFSGRQFSNSRSEMNVSTLELGDSALYLCASRTGMEETQYFGPGTRLLVL.

This rearrangement joins TRBV7-2 to TRBJ2-7, with D possibly matching TRBD1 (7 bases). Germline V lookup: CDR1 SGHTA, CDR2 FQGNSA. Trimming took 4 bases from V and 5 from J, leaving 21 bases between them. The CDR3 loop spans 16 amino acids. CDR3 nucleotide sequence: TGTGCCAGCAGCTCATGGTTAGAACAGGGGAGGCACGAGCAGTACTTC. Protein product: CASSSWLEQGRHEQYF.

The V gene is TRBV15, the J gene TRBJ2-1; D is possibly TRBD2 (6 bases). The germline gives CDR1 LNHNV, CDR2 YYDKDF (reference sequence). The CDR3 runs 17 residues. V gave up 3 bases and J gave up 2 bases, with 17 bases separating them. CDR3 loop: CATSSLDRGLTYNEQFF. As DNA, the CDR3 is TGTGCCACCAGCAGCCTGGACCGGGGACTCACCTACAATGAGCAGTTCTTC.

This clone has a single count. The V call is TRBV5-8, the J call TRBJ2-7; a weak D match, TRBD1 (7 bases). The CDR3 is made up of 14 amino acids. Trimming removed 3 bases from V and 6 bases from J, with 16 bases in between. CDR1 SGHTS and CDR2 YDEGEE come from the germline V gene. Here the CDR3 reads CASSWGHQGGEQYF. CDR3 nucleotides: TGTGCCAGCAGCTGGGGACATCAGGGGGGCGAGCAGTACTTC.

The chain employs TRBV6-4 and TRBJ2-1, with D perhaps TRBD1 (5 bases). V lost 2 bases and J lost 8, with 13 bases in between. The CDR3 is 14 amino acids. In germline, CDR1 is MRHNA, CDR2 SNTAGT. This chain's CDR3 is CASSDGNTGDEQFF. The CDR3, as DNA: TGTGCCAGCAGTGACGGAAACACAGGCGATGAGCAGTTCTTC.

Here the CDR3 reads CASSLESANYGYTF. For the CDR3, the DNA is TGTGCCAGCAGCTTAGAATCAGCGAACTATGGCTACACCTTC. J is TRBJ1-2 and V is TRBV7-8, with D uncertain. V lost 1 base and J lost 2, with 8 bases in between. The CDR3 runs 14 residues. Germline V gives CDR1 SGHVS, CDR2 FQNEAQ.

The chain uses TRBV4-1 and TRBJ2-1; 9 bases are shared with TRBD2. This CDR3 has 15 amino acids. CDR1 and CDR2 (germline): MGHRA, YSYEKL. Trimming took 4 bases from V and 8 from J; bases not matched to a gene: 9. CDR3 bases: TGCGCCAGCAGCCTTCGACTAGCGGTTGAGGATGAGCAGTTCTTC. This gives the protein CASSLRLAVEDEQFF.

The rearrangement links TRBV29-1 to TRBJ2-5; 10 nucleotides match TRBD2. The CDR3 covers 14 residues. CDR1 SQVTM and CDR2 ANQGSEA come from the germline V gene. Unmatched junction bases numbered 9, after V lost 7 bases and J lost 4 bases. The CDR3 sequence is CSAWGAGGLETQYF. The CDR3, as DNA: TGCAGCGCATGGGGAGCGGGGGGGCTAGAGACCCAGTACTTC.

This sequence joins TRBV20-1 and TRBJ2-7; D is unresolved. Germline loops: CDR1 DFQATT, CDR2 SNEGSKA (reference sequence). This CDR3 spans 11 amino acids. The V gene lost 1 base and the J gene lost 4 bases, with 5 bases spanning the gap. The CDR3 region has the DNA TGCAGTGCTAGAGTCTTTTACGAGCAGTACTTC. It is translated as CSARVFYEQYF.

The chain carries TRBV4-3 and TRBJ1-1; maybe TRBD1 (6 bases). The germline CDR1 and CDR2 sequences are LGHNA and YSLEER. This CDR3 contains 16 residues. V lost 0 bases, J lost 5 bases, and 16 bases lay in between. In DNA, the CDR3 is TGCGCCAGCAGCCAAGACCTTTTACAGGGATATACTGAAGCTTTCTTT. Translating gives CASSQDLLQGYTEAFF.

V and J are TRBV27 and TRBJ2-3; TRBD1 matches at 9 bases. J gave up 4 bases and V 2 bases, and 7 bases lay outside the gene matches. Germline V lookup: CDR1 MNHEY, CDR2 SMNVEV (reference sequence). This CDR3 contains 16 residues. The DNA for the CDR3 is TGTGCCAGCAGTTTACCAGGAACAGGGGGCCCAGATACGCAGTATTTT. Translation: CASSLPGTGGPDTQYF.